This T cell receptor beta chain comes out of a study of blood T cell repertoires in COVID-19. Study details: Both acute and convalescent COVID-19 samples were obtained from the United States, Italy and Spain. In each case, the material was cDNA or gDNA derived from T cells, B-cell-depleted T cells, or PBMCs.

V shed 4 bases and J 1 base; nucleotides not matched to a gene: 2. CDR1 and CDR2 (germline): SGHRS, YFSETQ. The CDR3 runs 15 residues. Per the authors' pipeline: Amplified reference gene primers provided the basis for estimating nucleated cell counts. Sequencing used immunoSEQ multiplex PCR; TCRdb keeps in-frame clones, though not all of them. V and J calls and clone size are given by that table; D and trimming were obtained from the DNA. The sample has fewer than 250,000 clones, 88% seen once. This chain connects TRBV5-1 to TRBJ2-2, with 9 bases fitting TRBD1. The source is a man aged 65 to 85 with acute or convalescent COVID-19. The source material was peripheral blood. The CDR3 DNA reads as TGCGCCAGCAGCGGGGGACAGGGGAACACCGGGGAGCTGTTTTTT. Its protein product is CASSGGQGNTGELFF.